This TCR beta chain was retrieved from a study of Tregs in tolerant kidney transplant recipients (dated by TCRdb to the late 2010s). Regarding the study in general: Before combined kidney and bone marrow transplantation, this study identified donor-specific regulatory T cells using TCRbeta sequencing and then followed those same cells after transplant. TCRbeta repertoire sequencing was used in a few healthy controls to compare several ways of expanding Tregs specific for an allogeneic donor. The investigation overall reported the following: Biological reproducibility was not directly assessed, although technical replication error appeared to be minimal. Expanding Tregs with activated donor B cells appeared to identify the most biologically relevant and donor-specific TCRbeta repertoire. Because only a small number of patients were included, the study had limitations, and the results will need to be validated in larger populations as well as under other immunosuppression protocols.

For TCRbeta CDR3 sequencing, genomic DNA from the sorted cells was extracted using the QIAGEN DNeasy Blood and Tissue Kit. High-throughput TCRbeta CDR3 sequencing was carried out commercially through immunoSEQ, with PCR amplification with bias correction and internal controls included. On the study's bioinformatics: Unique productive TCRbeta sequences were defined by CDR3 nucleotide sequence where primers matched, and otherwise by CDR3 amino acid sequence together with Vbeta and Jbeta genes. Sorting error was corrected by removing sequences shared between sorted populations at a frequency ratio of 2:1 or less, and the remaining shared sequences were assigned to the higher population. A sequence counted as donor-reactive if, in CFSE-low cells, the sequence had a frequency of at least 0.01% and was expanded at least 5-fold compared with unstimulated cells. Repertoire divergence was quantified by Jensen-Shannon divergence calculated from the top 100 TCRbeta sequences ranked by frequency. For any sample with multiple sequencing runs, sorting error was corrected in each run separately before the runs were pooled. Entries here come from immuneACCESS through TCRdb and include only in-frame sequences with V and J called. Some clones fail to appear in such tables; in the studies checked, an unresolved V gene covers under half of the shortfall, and the cause of the remainder is unknown. V, J and clone size are taken as reported in that table, and D and trimming were inferred from the DNA itself. The table for this sample lists some 110,000 clones; roughly 92% of them were counted only once. The top ten clonotypes cover around 0.58% of the sample.

Unstimulated Tregs (CD4+CD25+CD127-), CD4+ non-Tregs (CD4+CD25-), CD4 and CD8 cells were FACS-sorted from thawed PBMCs. Healthy control blood was obtained either as purchased buffy coats or from healthy volunteers. Healthy control blood was processed by Ficoll density gradient to PBMCs and cryopreserved; patient PBMCs were collected before and after transplant. Note on this clone: The target of this receptor is not known. It has no much larger one-base neighbor in the sample; base qualities were not kept.

The sample comprised CD4+ T cells from blood. The sequence was obtained from a human donor in good health.

For the CDR3, the sequence is CASSVTEHYGYTF. The sequence in DNA is TGTGCCAGCAGCGTTACAGAGCATTATGGCTACACCTTC. The sequence joins TRBV9 to TRBJ1-2; the D gene lacks a confident call. CDR1 and CDR2 are read off the germline V gene as SGDLS and YYNGEE. V and J lose 2 bases and 5 bases, and a span of 10 bases separates them. Its CDR3 holds 13 amino acids, cysteine through phenylalanine. The kept DNA is CDR3 alone, 39 bases in frame from the first base.